This TCR beta chain was observed in a study of T cells after posttransplantation cyclophosphamide. Profiled with immunoSEQ multiplex PCR; TCRdb holds only in-frame clones, not every one. The table shows about 47,000 clones, with approximately 94% occurring only once. The germline V gene encodes CDR1 SGHTA and CDR2 FQGNSA. This CDR3 has 14 amino acids. With 1 base removed from V and 1 base from J, the gap between germline ends came to 6 bases. On the day of bone marrow donation, the related graft donor provided peripheral blood. About this clone: Its antigen is undetermined.

Study findings and constraints: After PTCy, TRB diversity resembled that of CNI/methotrexate controls.

This rearrangement joins TRBV7-2 to TRBJ2-3, with D hard to call. Material for sequencing was PBMCs. The source is a woman aged 25 to 39 in good health and a related stem cell transplant donor. The CDR3 bases are TGTGCCAGCAGCTTAGTCGGTGGCACAGATACGCAGTATTTT. It is translated as CASSLVGGTDTQYF.